The 12 T cell receptor beta chains presented below share a single source sample, sequenced in a study of CD8+ T cells in alopecia areata. Sequencing used cDNA as its template, made by extracting RNA and reverse transcribing it. Profiling relied on immunoSEQ multiplex PCR, and the TCRdb table lists in-frame clones only, not all of them. The data show some 120,000 clones, with none appearing a single time. The sample was lesional skin. All receptors come from a C3H/HeJ mouse with alopecia areata. Strain haplotype at MHC: H2-k.

There are a few counts of this clone. Germline and genes: mouse. The DNA read from the CDR3 is TGTGCCAGCAGTACACCGACTGGGGAAAACACCGGG. It is translated as CASSTPTGENTG. The entire CDR3 sequence reads CASSTPTGENTGQLYF. The chain recombines TRBV13-3 with TRBJ2-2; 8 bases map to TRBD2. The sequenced fragment ends 4 residues before the CDR3 boundary, so the rest is inferred from the germline J gene. V shed 4 bases, J shed 1 base, and the junction held 6 bases outside the gene matches. This CDR3 contains 16 residues. In germline, CDR1 is NNHDY, CDR2 SYVADS.

Only a few counts were recorded for this clone. Gene and germline names: mouse. The read ends 4 residues before the CDR3 terminus; that terminus is restored from the germline J gene. This rearrangement joins TRBV1 to TRBJ2-5; 14 bases are a match to TRBD2. This CDR3 has 16 amino acids. In germline, CDR1 is NSQYPW, CDR2 LRSPGD (reference sequence). The trim removed 5 bases at V and 2 bases at J, leaving 3 bases unmatched. The CDR3 bases that were read are TGCACCTGCAGTCCGGGACTGGGGGGGCTCCAAGAC. Protein product: CTCSPGLGGLQD. The full CDR3 sequence reads CTCSPGLGGLQDTQYF.

This clone came up a few times. Germline and genes: mouse. Read coverage stops 4 residues before the CDR3 terminus; the germline J gene supplies the remainder. The J gene is TRBJ1-1, the V gene TRBV13-3; D perhaps matches TRBD1 (5 bases). The germline CDR1 and CDR2 sequences are NNHDY and SYVADS. The CDR3 is 13 residues long. The germline V and J ends were trimmed by 2 bases and 4 bases, with 9 bases remaining between them. The CDR3 bases that were read are TGTGCCAGCAGTGAAAAGGACACCACA. It specifies CASSEKDTT. The whole CDR3 sequence reads CASSEKDTTEVFF.

To note about this clone: Each gene name is a mouse one. The read falls 4 residues short of the CDR3 end, and the missing part is taken from the germline J gene. The rearrangement joins TRBV19 to TRBJ2-7; 8 bases are a match to TRBD2. The length of the CDR3 is 15 residues. Per the germline V gene, CDR1 is FNHDT and CDR2 is SITEND (reference sequence). With 0 bases clipped from V and 2 bases from J, the junction kept 4 bases outside the gene matches. The CDR3 bases that were read are TGTGCCAGCAGTATAGCTCGCTGGGGGGCCTAT. It specifies CASSIARWGAY. The full CDR3 protein is CASSIARWGAYEQYF.

A word on this clone: Genes and germline come from the mouse. The read ends 4 residues before the CDR3 terminus; that terminus is restored from the germline J gene. This chain connects TRBV13-3 to TRBJ1-4, with D perhaps matching TRBD1 (5 bases). Germline loops: CDR1 NNHDY, CDR2 SYVADS. V was cut by 2 bases and J by 0 bases, with 8 bases left in between. The CDR3 contains 15 residues. CDR3 DNA (partial): TGTGCCAGCAGTGAGACAGTATTTTCCAACGAA. Translation gives CASSETVFSNE. The CDR3, in full, reads CASSETVFSNERLFF.

As concerns this clone: Gene names refer to mouse genes. Sequencing ends 4 residues short of the CDR3 end; the germline J gene provides the rest. The chain carries TRBV13-3 and TRBJ1-1, with D possibly being TRBD1 (6 bases). CDR3 length: 14 residues. V dropped 3 bases and J dropped 1 base, with 10 bases sitting between them. In germline, CDR1 is NNHDY, CDR2 SYVADS. Partial CDR3 DNA: TGTGCCAGCAGTGTCCCGGGACAAAACACA. Amino acid sequence: CASSVPGQNT. The CDR3, in full, reads CASSVPGQNTEVFF.

This clone showed up just a few times. The gene names here belong to mouse. The read gets to within 4 residues of the CDR3 end, and the germline J gene fills in the rest. The V and J genes are TRBV17 and TRBJ2-7, with no clear D. Germline CDR1 is MNHDT and CDR2 is YYDKIL. Deletions cut 0 bases from V and 0 bases from J, with 9 bases between. CDR3 length equals 15 residues. The CDR3: CASSRDSEGSYEQYF. The sequenced part of the CDR3 DNA is TGTGCTAGCAGTAGAGACTCGGAGGGCTCCTAT.

This clone was found a few times. A single base separates this from a much larger clone, so it may be a read error. The gene names here belong to mouse. The read halts 4 residues ahead of the CDR3 end, with the missing end drawn from the germline J gene. J is TRBJ2-1 and V is TRBV14; tentatively, D is TRBD1 (5 bases). Trimming removed 5 bases at V and 4 bases at J, with 7 bases between. There are 12 residues in the CDR3. Germline CDR1 and CDR2: SGHDT and FRDEAV. Partial CDR3 DNA: TGTGCCAGCAGAGGACAATATGCT. Its protein is CASRGQYA. From start to end, the CDR3 is CASRGQYAEQFF. Full variable domain (outside the CDR3, taken from reference TRBV14 and TRBJ2-1): EAGVTQSPRYAVLQEGQAVSFWCDPISGHDTLYWYQQPRDQGPQLLVYFRDEAVIDNSQLPSDRFSAVRPKGTNSTLKIQSAKQGDTATYLCASRGQYAEQFFGPGTRLTVL.

Details on this clone: TCRdb's protein sequence differs at residue 12 from the translated DNA; the protein presented here follows the DNA. Gene names are mouse gene names. The observed sequence ends 3 residues before the CDR3 terminus, with the missing tail filled in from the germline J gene. V is TRBV19 and J is TRBJ1-3; D uncertain. Germline assignment: CDR1 FNHDT and CDR2 SITEND (reference sequence). The ends were cut back, 2 bases at V and 0 bases at J, with 9 bases in the middle. The CDR3 runs 15 residues. Partial CDR3 DNA: TGTGCCAGCAGTATCACAGTAAATTCTGGAAATACG. Its translation: CASSITVNSGNT. The entire CDR3 protein is CASSITVNSGNTLYF.

Worth noting for this clone: Mouse germline and gene names are used. The read finishes 4 residues shy of the CDR3 end, and the germline J gene is used to complete it. The chain is built from TRBV29 and TRBJ1-2; D is ambiguous. The V end lost 3 bases, the J end lost 4 bases, and 6 bases lay between the germline ends. Germline CDR1 MSHET, CDR2 SYDVDS. This CDR3 has 12 amino acids. The part of the CDR3 DNA that was read is TGTGCTAGCAGTTTTTGGGTCTCC. As protein: CASSFWVS. The full CDR3 is CASSFWVSDYTF.

Only a few counts were recorded for this clone. Gene names and germline refer to mouse. The CDR3 end falls 4 residues outside the read, so it is completed with the germline J gene. This sequence joins TRBV19 and TRBJ2-7, with D possibly being TRBD1 (6 bases). CDR3 size: 14 residues. V was shortened by 7 bases and J by 3 bases, with 17 bases between the two germline ends. Germline loops: CDR1 FNHDT, CDR2 SITEND (reference sequence). CDR3 DNA, as far as it was read: TGTGCCAGCCGGACCCCCGGGACAAACTAT. Its translation is CASRTPGTNY. The complete CDR3 sequence is CASRTPGTNYEQYF.

This clone has more than one count but fewer than ten. Germline and genes: mouse. The CDR3 goes on 4 residues after the read ends, and that part is filled in from the germline J gene. V is TRBV13-3 and J is TRBJ2-1, with 10 bases identical to TRBD2. This CDR3 region has 17 residues. Looked up from germline, CDR1 is NNHDY and CDR2 is SYVADS. V was clipped by 0 bases and J by 1 base; unmatched bases: 4. CDR3 in amino acids: CASSDAGTGENYAEQFF. The sequenced CDR3 bases are TGTGCCAGCAGTGATGCAGGGACTGGGGAGAACTATGCT.